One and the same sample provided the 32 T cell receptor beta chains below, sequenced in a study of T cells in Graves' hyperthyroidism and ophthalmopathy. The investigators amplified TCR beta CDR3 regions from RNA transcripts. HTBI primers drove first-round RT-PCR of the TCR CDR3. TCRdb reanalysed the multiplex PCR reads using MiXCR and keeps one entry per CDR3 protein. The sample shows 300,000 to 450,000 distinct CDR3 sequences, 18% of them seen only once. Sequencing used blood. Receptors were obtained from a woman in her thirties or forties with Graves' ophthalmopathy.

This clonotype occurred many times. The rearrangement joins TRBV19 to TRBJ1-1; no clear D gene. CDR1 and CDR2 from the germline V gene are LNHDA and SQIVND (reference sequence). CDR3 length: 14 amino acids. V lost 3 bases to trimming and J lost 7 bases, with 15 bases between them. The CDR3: CASSIPGRTNEAFF. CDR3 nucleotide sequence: TGTGCCAGTAGTATCCCCGGACGGACCAATGAAGCTTTCTTT.

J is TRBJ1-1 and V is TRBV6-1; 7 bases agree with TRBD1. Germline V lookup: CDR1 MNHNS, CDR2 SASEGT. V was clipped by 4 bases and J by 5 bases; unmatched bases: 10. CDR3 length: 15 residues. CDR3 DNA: TGTGCCAGCAGTGCTAGGGGGCTAGGTGGGACTGAAGCTTTCTTT. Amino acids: CASSARGLGGTEAFF.

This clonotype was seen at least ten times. The CDR3 sequence: CASSPGTQGYEQYF. CDR3 sequence (DNA): TGTGCCAGCAGCCCAGGCACCCAGGGATACGAGCAGTACTTC. V and J are TRBV11-2 and TRBJ2-7, with D possibly TRBD1 on 5 matching bases. CDR1 is SGHAT and CDR2 is FQNNGV in the germline V gene. The CDR3 extends over 14 amino acids. V lost 5 bases to trimming and J lost 4 bases, with 15 bases between them.

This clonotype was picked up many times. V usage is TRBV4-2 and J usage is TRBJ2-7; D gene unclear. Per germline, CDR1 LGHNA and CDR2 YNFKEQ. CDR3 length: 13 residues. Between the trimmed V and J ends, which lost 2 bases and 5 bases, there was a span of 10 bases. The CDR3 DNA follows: TGTGCCAGCAGCCAACTGGGTTCGGACGAGCAGTACTTC. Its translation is CASSQLGSDEQYF.

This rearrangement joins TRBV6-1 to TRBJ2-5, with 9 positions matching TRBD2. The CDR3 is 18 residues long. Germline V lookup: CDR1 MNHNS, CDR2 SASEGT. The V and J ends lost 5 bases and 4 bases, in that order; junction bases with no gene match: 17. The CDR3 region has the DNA TGTGCCAGCAGTACGATGATACCTAGCGGGAAAGAAGGAGAGACCCAGTACTTC. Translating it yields CASSTMIPSGKEGETQYF.

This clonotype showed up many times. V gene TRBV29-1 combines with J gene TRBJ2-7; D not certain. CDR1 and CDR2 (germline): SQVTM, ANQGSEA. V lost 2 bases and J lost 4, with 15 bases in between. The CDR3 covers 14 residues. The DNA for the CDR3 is TGCAGCGTTGAAAGGCCGGGTATCGATTACGAGCAGTACTTC. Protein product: CSVERPGIDYEQYF.

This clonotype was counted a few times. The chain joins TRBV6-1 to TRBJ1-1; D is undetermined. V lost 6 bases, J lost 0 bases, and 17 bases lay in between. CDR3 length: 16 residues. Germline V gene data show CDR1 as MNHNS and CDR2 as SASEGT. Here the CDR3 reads CASSPGGSGMNTEAFF. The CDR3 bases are TGTGCCAGCAGCCCCGGAGGGTCCGGCATGAACACTGAAGCTTTCTTT.

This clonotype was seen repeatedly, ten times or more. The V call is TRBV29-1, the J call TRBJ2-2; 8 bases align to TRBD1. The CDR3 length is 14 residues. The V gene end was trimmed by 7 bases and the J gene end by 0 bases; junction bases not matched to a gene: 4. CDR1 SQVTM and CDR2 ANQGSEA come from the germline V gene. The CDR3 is CSARQGTNTGELFF. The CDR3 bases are TGCAGCGCTAGACAGGGGACGAACACCGGGGAGCTGTTTTTT.

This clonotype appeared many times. CDR3 sequence (DNA): TGCAGTGCTCCTAGAGGGCGGGGGGGCGCGAGCACTGAAGCTTTCTTT. Protein: CSAPRGRGGASTEAFF. The chain combines TRBV20-1 with TRBJ1-1; a possible D gene is TRBD1 (6 bases). The length of the CDR3 is 16 residues. V lost 5 bases, J lost 4 bases, and 23 bases lay in between. From germline, CDR1 is DFQATT and CDR2 SNEGSKA (reference sequence).

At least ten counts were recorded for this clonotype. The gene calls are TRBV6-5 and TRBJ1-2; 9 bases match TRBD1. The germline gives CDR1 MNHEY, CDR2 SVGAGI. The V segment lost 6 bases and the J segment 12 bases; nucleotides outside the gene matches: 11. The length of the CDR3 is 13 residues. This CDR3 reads CASRPNRGRGNTF. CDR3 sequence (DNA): TGTGCCAGCAGACCCAACAGGGGGCGAGGGAACACCTTC.

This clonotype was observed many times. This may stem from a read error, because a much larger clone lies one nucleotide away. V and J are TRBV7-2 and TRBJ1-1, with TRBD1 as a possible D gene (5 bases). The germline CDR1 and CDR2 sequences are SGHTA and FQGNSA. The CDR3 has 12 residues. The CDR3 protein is CASGGYSTKAFF. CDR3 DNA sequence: TGTGCCAGCGGGGGATACAGCACTAAAGCTTTCTTT.

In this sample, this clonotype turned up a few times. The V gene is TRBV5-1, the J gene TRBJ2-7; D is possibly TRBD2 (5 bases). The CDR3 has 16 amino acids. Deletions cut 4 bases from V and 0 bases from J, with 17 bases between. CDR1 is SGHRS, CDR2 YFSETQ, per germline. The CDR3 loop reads CASSPRLPAASYEQYF. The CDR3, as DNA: TGCGCCAGCAGCCCCCGGTTGCCAGCGGCCTCCTACGAGCAGTACTTC.

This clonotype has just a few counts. The CDR3 DNA sequence: TGTGCCAGCAGTGAAGCGCATAGGCTCTCCAAGCGCGGTGAAGCTTTCTTT. Its protein is CASSEAHRLSKRGEAFF. The V call is TRBV6-1, the J call TRBJ1-1; no definite D call. Germline V gene data show CDR1 as MNHNS and CDR2 as SASEGT. The germline V and J ends were trimmed by 0 bases and 7 bases, with 21 bases remaining between them. The CDR3 runs 17 residues.

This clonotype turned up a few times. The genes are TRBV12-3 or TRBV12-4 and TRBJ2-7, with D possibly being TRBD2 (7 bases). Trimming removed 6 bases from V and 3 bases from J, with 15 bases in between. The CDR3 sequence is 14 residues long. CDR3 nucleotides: TGTGCCAGCAGCGCCGGGGGCGGGGGCTACGAGCAGTACTTC. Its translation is CASSAGGGGYEQYF.

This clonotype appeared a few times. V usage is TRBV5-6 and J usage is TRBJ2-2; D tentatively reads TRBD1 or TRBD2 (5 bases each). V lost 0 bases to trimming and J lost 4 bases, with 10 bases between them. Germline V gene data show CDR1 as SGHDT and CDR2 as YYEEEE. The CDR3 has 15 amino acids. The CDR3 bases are TGTGCCAGCAGCTTGGTGGGGGAGCCCACCGGGGAGCTGTTTTTT. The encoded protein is CASSLVGEPTGELFF. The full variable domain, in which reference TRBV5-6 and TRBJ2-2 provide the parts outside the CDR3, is DAGVTQSPTHLIKTRGQQVTLRCSPKSGHDTVSWYQQALGQGPQFIFQYYEEEERQRGNFPDRFSGHQFPNYSSELNVNALLLGDSALYLCASSLVGEPTGELFFGEGSRLTVL.

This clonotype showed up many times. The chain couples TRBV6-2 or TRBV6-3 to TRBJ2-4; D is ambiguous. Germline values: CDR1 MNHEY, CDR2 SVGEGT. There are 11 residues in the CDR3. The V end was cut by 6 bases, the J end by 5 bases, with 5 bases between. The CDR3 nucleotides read TGTGCCAGCAGCAAGGAAAACATTCAGTACTTC. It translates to CASSKENIQYF.

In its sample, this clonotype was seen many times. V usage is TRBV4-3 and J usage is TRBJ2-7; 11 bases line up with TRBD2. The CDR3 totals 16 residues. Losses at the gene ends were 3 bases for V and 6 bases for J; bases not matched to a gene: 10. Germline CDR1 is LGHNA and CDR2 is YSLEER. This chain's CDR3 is CASSQARAGLAAEQYF. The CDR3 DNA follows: TGCGCCAGCAGCCAGGCTCGTGCGGGACTAGCGGCCGAGCAGTACTTC.

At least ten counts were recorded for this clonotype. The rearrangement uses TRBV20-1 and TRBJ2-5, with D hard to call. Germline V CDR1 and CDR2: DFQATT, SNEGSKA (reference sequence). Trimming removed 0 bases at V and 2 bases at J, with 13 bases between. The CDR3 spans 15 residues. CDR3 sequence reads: CSARDVGSTQETQYF. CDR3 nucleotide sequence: TGCAGTGCTAGAGATGTGGGGTCTACTCAAGAGACCCAGTACTTC.

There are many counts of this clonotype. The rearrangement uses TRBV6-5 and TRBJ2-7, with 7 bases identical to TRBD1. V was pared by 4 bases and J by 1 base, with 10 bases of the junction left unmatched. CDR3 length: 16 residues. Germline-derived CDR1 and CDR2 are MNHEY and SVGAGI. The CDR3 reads CASSLSGTAISYEQYF. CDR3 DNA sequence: TGTGCCAGCAGTTTATCTGGGACAGCCATATCCTACGAGCAGTACTTC.

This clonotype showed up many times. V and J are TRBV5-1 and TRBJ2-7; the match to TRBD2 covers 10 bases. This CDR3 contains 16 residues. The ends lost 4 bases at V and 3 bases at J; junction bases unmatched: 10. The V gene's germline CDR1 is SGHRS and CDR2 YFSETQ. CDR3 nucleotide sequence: TGCGCCAGCAGCCGGACTAGCGGCCCCGATGGCTACGAGCAGTACTTC. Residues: CASSRTSGPDGYEQYF.

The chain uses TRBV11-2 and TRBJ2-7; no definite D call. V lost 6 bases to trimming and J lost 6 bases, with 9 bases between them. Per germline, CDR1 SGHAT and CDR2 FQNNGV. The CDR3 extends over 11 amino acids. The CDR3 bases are TGTGCCAGCAGGGGCCGAACCGAGCAGTACTTC. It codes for CASRGRTEQYF.

The CDR3 nucleotides read TGTGCCAGCAGCCCCCGGGGGGGCGGCCAAGAGACCCAGTACTTC. It translates to CASSPRGGGQETQYF. The rearrangement links TRBV7-8 to TRBJ2-5; 8 bases agree with TRBD2. V lost 5 bases, J lost 1 base, and 6 bases stayed unmatched. CDR3 length: 15 amino acids. CDR1 SGHVS and CDR2 FQNEAQ come from the germline V gene.

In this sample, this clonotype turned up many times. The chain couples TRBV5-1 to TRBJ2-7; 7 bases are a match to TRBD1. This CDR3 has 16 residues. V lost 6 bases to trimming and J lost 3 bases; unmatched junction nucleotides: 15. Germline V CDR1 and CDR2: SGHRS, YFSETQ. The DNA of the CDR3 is TGCGCCAGCACGAGTTCCAGGGGTGCAGGGGGCTACGAGCAGTACTTC. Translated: CASTSSRGAGGYEQYF. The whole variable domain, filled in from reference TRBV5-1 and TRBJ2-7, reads KAGVTQTPRYLIKTRGQQVTLSCSPISGHRSVSWYQQTPGQGLQFLFEYFSETQRNKGNFPGRFSGRQFSNSRSEMNVSTLELGDSALYLCASTSSRGAGGYEQYFGPGTRLTVT.

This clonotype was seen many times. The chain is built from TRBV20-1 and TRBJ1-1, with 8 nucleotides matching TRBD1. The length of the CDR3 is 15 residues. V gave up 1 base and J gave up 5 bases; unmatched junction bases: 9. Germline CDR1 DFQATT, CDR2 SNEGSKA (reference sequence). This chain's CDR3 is CSARAPRGQRTEAFF. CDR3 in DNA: TGCAGTGCTAGAGCGCCCAGGGGGCAAAGGACTGAAGCTTTCTTT.

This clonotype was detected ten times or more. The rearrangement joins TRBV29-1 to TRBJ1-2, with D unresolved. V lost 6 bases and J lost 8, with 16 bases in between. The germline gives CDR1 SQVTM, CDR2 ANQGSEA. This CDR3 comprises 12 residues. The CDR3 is CSVMRRVGGYTF. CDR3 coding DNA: TGCAGCGTCATGAGACGGGTGGGGGGCTACACCTTC.

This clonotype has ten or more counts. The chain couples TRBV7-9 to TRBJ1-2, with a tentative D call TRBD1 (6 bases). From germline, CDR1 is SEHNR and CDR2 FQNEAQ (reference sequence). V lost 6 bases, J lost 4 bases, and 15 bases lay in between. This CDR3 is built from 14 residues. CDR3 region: CASSPQGIAYGYTF. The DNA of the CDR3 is TGTGCCAGCAGTCCACAGGGCATAGCCTATGGCTACACCTTC.

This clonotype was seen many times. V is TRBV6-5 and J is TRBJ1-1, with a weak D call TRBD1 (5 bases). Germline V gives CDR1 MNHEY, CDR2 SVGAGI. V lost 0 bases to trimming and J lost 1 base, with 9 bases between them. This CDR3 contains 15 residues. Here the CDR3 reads CASSYSQGTNTEAFF. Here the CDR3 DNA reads TGTGCCAGCAGTTACTCCCAGGGTACGAACACTGAAGCTTTCTTT.

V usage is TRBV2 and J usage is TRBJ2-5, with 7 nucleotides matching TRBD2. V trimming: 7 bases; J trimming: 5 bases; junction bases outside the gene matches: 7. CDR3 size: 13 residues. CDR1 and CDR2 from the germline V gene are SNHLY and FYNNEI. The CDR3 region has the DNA TGTGCCAGCACGAGGGATAGCGGGGAGACCCAGTACTTC. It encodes CASTRDSGETQYF.

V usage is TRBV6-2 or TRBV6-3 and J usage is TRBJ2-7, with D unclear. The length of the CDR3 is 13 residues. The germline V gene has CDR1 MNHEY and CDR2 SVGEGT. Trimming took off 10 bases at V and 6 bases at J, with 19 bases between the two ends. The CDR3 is CATGLGWSGEQYF. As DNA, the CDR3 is TGTGCCACCGGGCTGGGCTGGTCTGGCGAGCAGTACTTC.

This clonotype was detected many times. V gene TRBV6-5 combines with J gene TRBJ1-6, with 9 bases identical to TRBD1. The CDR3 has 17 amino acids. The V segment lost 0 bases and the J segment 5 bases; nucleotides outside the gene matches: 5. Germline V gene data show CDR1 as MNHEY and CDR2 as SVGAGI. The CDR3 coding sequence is TGTGCCAGCAGTTACTCGGTTACAGGGGGCCATAATTCACCCCTCCACTTT. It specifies CASSYSVTGGHNSPLHF.

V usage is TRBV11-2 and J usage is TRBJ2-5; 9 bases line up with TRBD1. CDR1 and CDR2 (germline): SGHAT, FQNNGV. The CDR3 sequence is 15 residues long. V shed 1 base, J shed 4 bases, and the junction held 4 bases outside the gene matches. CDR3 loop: CASSLVTGGSETQYF. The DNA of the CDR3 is TGTGCCAGCAGCTTAGTCACAGGGGGCTCAGAGACCCAGTACTTC.

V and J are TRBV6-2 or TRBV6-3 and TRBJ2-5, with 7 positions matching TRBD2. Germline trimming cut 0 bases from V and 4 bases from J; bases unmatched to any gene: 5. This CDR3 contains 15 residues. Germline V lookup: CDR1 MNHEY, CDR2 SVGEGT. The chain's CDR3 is CASSYSRLALETQYF. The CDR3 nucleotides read TGTGCCAGCAGTTACTCGCGACTAGCACTAGAGACCCAGTACTTC.